The rows below give T cell receptor beta chains drawn from one sample of a study of cytomegalovirus exposure and HLA in healthy donors. The table came from immunoSEQ multiplex PCR; TCRdb's copy has only in-frame clones and leaves some out. The data hold approximately 90,000 clones, with over 60% observed a single time. Material: PBMCs. Every receptor here comes from a man aged 30-40 years in good health and CMV-seronegative. CDR3s include the opening cysteine and the closing phenylalanine or tryptophan. Each record gives: clone size, V gene, CDR3 length, CDR3 protein. Clone size is stated in some rows and not others, as once, few, many or a class when expanded.

NA | TRBV15 | 14 | CATSRGTAPTTQYF
NA | TRBV7-6 | 14 | CASSLLGLADEQFF
NA | TRBV2 | 17 | CASSGKPGQVQNTEAFF
NA | TRBV11-2 | 17 | CASSAQPGLAGTYEQYF
NA | TRBV19 | 15 | CASTERQGTNTEAFF
few | TRBV2 | 12 | CASSKLDYEQYF
NA | TRBV27 | 15 | CASSLGRTGAYEQYF
NA | TRBV2 | 15 | CASSTGTASRDTQYF
NA | TRBV7-2 | 13 | CASSPLLEGEAFF
NA | TRBV10-3 | 14 | CAISLTGLNTEAFF
NA | TRBV6-6 | 14 | CASRGQGSNQPQHF
NA | TRBV5-4 | 14 | CASSAGQNNEKLFF
NA | TRBV7-2 | 14 | CASRVYPSTYEQYF
NA | TRBV18 | 12 | CASSPRGDGYTF
NA | TRBV6-1 | 14 | CASTSGQLDQPQHF
NA | TRBV11-3 | 14 | CASSSPRDNYEQYF
few | TRBV5-1 | 14 | CASSFGEGGETQYF
NA | TRBV27 | 13 | CASSLTERYEQFF
once | TRBV28 | 15 | CASCAGGRTNYGYTF
few | TRBV29-1 | 13 | CSVDTPGDTEAFF
NA | TRBV18 | 15 | CASSRQGDSIYEQYF
NA | TRBV30 | 15 | CAWSPRRQNTGELFF
few | TRBV18 | 15 | CASSPPGRGNQPQHF
few | TRBV19 | 13 | CASSRQEVYGYTF
NA | TRBV13 | 16 | CASSSDGTGLYNEQFF
NA | TRBV15 | 13 | CATSRDLHTEAFF
NA | TRBV2 | 13 | CASIRETYNEQFF
NA | TRBV7-9 | 13 | CASSKTGNSPLHF
NA | TRBV4-1 | 15 | CASSQGWGGGYEQYF
NA | TRBV6-5 | 15 | CASSYGLQGQWEQFF
NA | TRBV5-6 | 15 | CASSFLDSRGTEAFF
NA | TRBV19 | 13 | CASSISRGYEQYF
few | TRBV5-5 | 17 | CASSLSGAGTSGYEQYF
NA | TRBV13 | 15 | CASSIRGQGQYEQYF
few | TRBV27 | 15 | CASSLSGTLTYEQYF
once | TRBV6-5 | 14 | CASSSQTGTYEQYF
NA | TRBV11-3 | 16 | CASSLGGPIAAGELFF
NA | TRBV30 | 15 | CAWSPTGTSFNEQFF
few | TRBV6-5 | 14 | CASSLTLRDTEAFF
NA | TRBV4-3 | 16 | CASSPDRSSYNSPLHF
NA | TRBV7-9 | 16 | CASSPLSSTRNSPLHF
few | TRBV28 | 15 | CASSPLGGSRNEQFF
NA | TRBV5-6 | 15 | CASSLVGGAVDTQYF
NA | TRBV27 | 16 | CASSPRDRGNTGELFF
NA | TRBV7-9 | 14 | CASSSRQRQETQYF